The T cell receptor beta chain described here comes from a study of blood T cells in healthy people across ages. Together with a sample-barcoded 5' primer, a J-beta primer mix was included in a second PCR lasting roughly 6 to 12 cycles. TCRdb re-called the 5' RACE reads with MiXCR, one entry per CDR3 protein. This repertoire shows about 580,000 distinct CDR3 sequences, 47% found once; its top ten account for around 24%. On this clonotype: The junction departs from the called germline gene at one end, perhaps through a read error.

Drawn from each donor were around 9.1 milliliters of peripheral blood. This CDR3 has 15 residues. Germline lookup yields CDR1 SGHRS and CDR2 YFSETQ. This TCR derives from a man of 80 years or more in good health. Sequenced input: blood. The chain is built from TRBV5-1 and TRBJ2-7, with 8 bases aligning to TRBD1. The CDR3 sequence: CASSLAGTGAYEQYF. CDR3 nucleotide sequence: TGTGCCAGCAGCTTAGCCGGGACAGGAGCCTACGAGCAGTACTTC.